This TCR beta chain emerged from a study of response to subunit inactivated influenza vaccine. The germline gives CDR1 DFQATT, CDR2 SNEGSKA (reference sequence). Deletions cut 0 bases from V and 3 bases from J, with 6 bases between. There are 14 residues in the CDR3. TCRdb analysed the RT-PCR reads with MiXCR anew, one entry per CDR3 protein. This sample has 450,000 to 500,000 distinct CDR3 sequences, with approximately 10% found just once. Turning to this clonotype: Its antigen is as yet unknown.

Findings and caveats of the study: The authors suggested that few new T cells are recruited per seasonal influenza vaccination.

The chain employs TRBV20-1 and TRBJ1-6; D is unresolved. Sample: PBMCs from blood, taken about 6 weeks after vaccination. The clonotype originates from a man aged 45-65 years who received an inactivated influenza vaccine. CDR3 sequence: CSAREGNYNSPLHF. DNA of the CDR3: TGCAGTGCTAGAGAGGGGAACTATAATTCACCCCTCCACTTT.